This entry concerns a single T cell receptor (beta chain). The antigen remains unidentified. TCR alpha and TCR beta cDNA libraries carrying sample barcodes and UMIs came from 5'RACE with constant-segment primers. TCRdb called the 5' RACE reads again in MiXCR, with one record for every CDR3 protein. The sample records around 250,000 distinct CDR3 sequences, around a tenth being singletons. The data stem from a study of T-cell memory formation after mild COVID-19. For the study at large: The study found TCR clusters largely donor specific.

The V and J ends lost 3 bases and 0 bases respectively, with 13 bases between them. The CDR3 runs to 16 residues. CDR1 and CDR2 (germline): LGHNA, YSLEER. Overall study findings and caveats: Memory cells collected pre-infection included some clones that later responded, suggesting cross-reactive memory joined.

This sequence joins TRBV4-3 and TRBJ2-3; TRBD1 or TRBD2 may be the D gene (5 bases each). Sequenced: PBMCs or a T cell subset sorted from them (not recorded which). The sequence was obtained from a man between 18 and 35 years old who had mild COVID-19 (a few samples of this study predate the infection). Cell type and time point are not known. As DNA, the CDR3 is TGCGCCAGCAGCCAGTCCGGGACGGCAAGCACAGATACGCAGTATTTT. It specifies CASSQSGTASTDTQYF.